Shown below are 27 T cell receptor beta chains from a single sample sequenced in a study of PD-1 blockade in classical Hodgkin lymphoma. Every patient relapsed after autologous stem cell transplantation, and brentuximab vedotin exposure varied. The authors purified CD4+ T cells from thawed PBMCs by magnetic negative selection. Here immunoSEQ multiplex PCR was the method, and the copy in TCRdb shows in-frame clones only, minus some. Of 30,000 to 35,000 clones in the sample, 80% to 95% were seen once. Sample: CD4+ T cells from blood, taken at baseline. The receptor set was obtained from a human donor with classical Hodgkin lymphoma.

This chain joins TRBV9 and TRBJ2-1; D could derive from TRBD1 or TRBD2 (5 bases each). Deletions cut 3 bases from V and 4 bases from J, with 8 bases between. Looked up from germline, CDR1 is SGDLS and CDR2 is YYNGEE. This CDR3 region has 13 residues. DNA of the CDR3: TGTGCCAGCAGCGAGGGACCTTACAATGAGCAGTTCTTC. It is translated as CASSEGPYNEQFF.

The chain combines TRBV1 with TRBJ2-1; TRBD2 reflects the table's D call only, with no check against the DNA. TRBV1 counts as a pseudogene. This CDR3 region has 15 residues. This CDR3 is CTSSRSSDSYNEQFF. Written as DNA, the CDR3 is TGCACCAGCAGCCGTTCTAGCGACTCCTACAATGAGCAGTTCTTC.

The chain joins TRBV1 to TRBJ2-7. TRBV1 is an annotated pseudogene. The CDR3 sequence is 14 residues long. Here the CDR3 reads CTSSLPGLNYEQYF. DNA for the CDR3: TGCACCAGCAGCCTTCCCGGGCTGAACTACGAGCAGTACTTC.

The chain joins TRBV19 to TRBJ1-4; D uncertain. V was pared by 3 bases and J by 0 bases, with 8 bases between. CDR1 is LNHDA, CDR2 SQIVND, per germline (reference sequence). The CDR3 spans 15 residues. The chain's CDR3 is CASSIPTSTNEKLFF. The CDR3 DNA reads TGTGCCAGTAGTATCCCTACTTCAACTAATGAAAAACTGTTTTTT.

This clone showed up just once. The chain joins TRBV5-1 to TRBJ2-7; TRBD1 matches at 11 bases. The CDR3 spans 13 residues. Losses at the gene ends were 4 bases for V and 6 bases for J; bases not matched to a gene: 3. Germline-derived CDR1 and CDR2 are SGHRS and YFSETQ. Here the CDR3 reads CASSRGQGGEQYF. CDR3 sequence (DNA): TGCGCCAGCAGCCGGGGACAGGGGGGCGAGCAGTACTTC.

This chain uses TRBV18 with TRBJ2-7; 10 bases are a match to TRBD2. The CDR3 length is 15 residues. Looked up from germline, CDR1 is KGHSH and CDR2 is LQKENI. Unmatched junction bases numbered 4, after V lost 2 bases and J lost 3 bases. The CDR3 nucleotides are TGTGCCAGCTCACCAACTAGCGGGGCCGACTACGAGCAGTACTTC. Its translation is CASSPTSGADYEQYF. Supplemented by reference TRBV18 and TRBJ2-7, the full variable domain reads NAGVMQNPRHLVRRRGQEARLRCSPMKGHSHVYWYRQLPEEGLKFMVYLQKENIIDESGMPKERFSAEFPKEGPSILRIQQVVRGDSAAYFCASSPTSGADYEQYFGPGTRLTVT.

CDR3 nucleotide sequence: TGCGCCAGCAGCCCGCCCATCGGAAACTATGGCTACACCTTC. Its protein is CASSPPIGNYGYTF. The chain employs TRBV4-1 and TRBJ1-2; D unclear. Trimming removed 4 bases from V and 2 bases from J, with 11 bases in between. Germline V gene data show CDR1 as MGHRA and CDR2 as YSYEKL. The CDR3 covers 14 residues.

The chain uses TRBV7-2 and TRBJ1-2, with D unclear. Trimming removed 5 bases at V and 4 bases at J, with 11 bases between. The CDR3 extends over 13 amino acids. Looked up from germline, CDR1 is SGHTA and CDR2 is FQGNSA. The CDR3 region has the DNA TGTGCCAGCAGCCGCGGCAGCTTCTATGGCTACACCTTC. Its protein is CASSRGSFYGYTF.

This clone was seen more than once but under ten times. The V gene is TRBV6-1, the J gene TRBJ1-2; weak D call: TRBD1 (5 bases). The ends were cut back, 2 bases at V and 5 bases at J, with 12 bases in the middle. This CDR3 is 14 amino acids long. Germline CDR1 MNHNS, CDR2 SASEGT. CDR3 in amino acids: CASSELGVGYGYTF. CDR3 in DNA: TGTGCCAGCAGTGAACTGGGGGTTGGTTATGGCTACACCTTC.

The chain employs TRBV2 and TRBJ2-5, with TRBD1 identical over 7 bases. With V trimmed by 5 bases and J by 5 bases, 8 bases remained unmatched. Germline loops: CDR1 SNHLY, CDR2 FYNNEI. CDR3 length equals 14 residues. CDR3 DNA sequence: TGTGCCAGCAGTCTCATCCGACAGGGTGAGACCCAGTACTTC. Amino acids: CASSLIRQGETQYF. Complete variable domain (other parts from reference TRBV2 and TRBJ2-5): EPEVTQTPSHQVTQMGQEVILRCVPISNHLYFYWYRQILGQKVEFLVSFYNNEISEKSEIFDDQFSVERPDGSNFTLKIRSTKLEDSAMYFCASSLIRQGETQYFGPGTRLLVL.

The J gene is TRBJ2-5, the V gene TRBV27, with 11 bases lining up with TRBD2. The V gene's germline CDR1 is MNHEY and CDR2 SMNVEV (reference sequence). The CDR3 loop spans 15 amino acids. Losses at the gene ends were 6 bases for V and 4 bases for J; bases not matched to a gene: 7. The CDR3 DNA reads as TGTGCCAGCAGGGGTACGCTAGCGGGAGGAGAGACCCAGTACTTC. This translates into CASRGTLAGGETQYF.

The chain recombines TRBV9 with TRBJ2-5; D possibly corresponds to TRBD2 (6 bases). The CDR3 length is 13 residues. Germline CDR1 SGDLS, CDR2 YYNGEE. V was trimmed by 0 bases and J by 6 bases, leaving 9 bases between them. The CDR3 sequence is CASSVAGGKTQYF. As DNA, the CDR3 is TGTGCCAGCAGCGTAGCAGGCGGGAAGACCCAGTACTTC.

This clone has a single count. The genes are TRBV7-8 and TRBJ1-4; 7 bases fit TRBD1. Germline lookup yields CDR1 SGHVS and CDR2 FQNEAQ. After removal of 5 bases from V and 8 bases from J, the junction contained 26 bases not matched to a gene. The CDR3 totals 20 residues. The CDR3 bases are TGTGCCAGCAGCCCCCTCCCCCCGGGACAGCGTCAAGCAATGATGGAAAAACTGTTTTTT. Its translation is CASSPLPPGQRQAMMEKLFF.

This chain links TRBV6-1 with TRBJ1-2; D ambiguous. Trimming took off 9 bases at V and 5 bases at J, with 10 bases between the two ends. There are 11 residues in the CDR3. CDR1 is MNHNS and CDR2 is SASEGT in the germline V gene. The CDR3 reads CASRTVYGYTF. CDR3 bases: TGTGCCAGTCGGACGGTTTATGGCTACACCTTC.

The J gene is TRBJ2-7, the V gene TRBV5-5; possibly TRBD2 for D (5 bases). Germline V gives CDR1 SGHKS, CDR2 YYEKEE (reference sequence). The CDR3 has 12 amino acids. Trimming cost V 4 bases and J 3 bases, with 8 bases left between them. CDR3 amino acids: CASSQRVYEQYF. CDR3 nucleotide sequence: TGTGCCAGCAGCCAGAGGGTCTACGAGCAGTACTTC. The variable domain in full, with the rest retrieved from reference TRBV5-5 and TRBJ2-7, is DAGVTQSPTHLIKTRGQQVTLRCSPISGHKSVSWYQQVLGQGPQFIFQYYEKEERGRGNFPDRFSARQFPNYSSELNVNALLLGDSALYLCASSQRVYEQYFGPGTRLTVT.

This chain uses TRBV7-6 with TRBJ1-5; unclear D gene. There are 13 residues in the CDR3. V was cut by 5 bases and J by 2 bases, with 7 bases left in between. Looked up from germline, CDR1 is SGHVS and CDR2 is FNYEAQ. DNA of the CDR3: TGTGCCAGCAGCCGCGACGGCAATCAGCCCCAGCATTTT. The encoded protein is CASSRDGNQPQHF.

This clone has a single count. Other DNA sequences in the same sample also yield this CDR3. The V and J genes are TRBV18 and TRBJ2-5; D remains unclear. This CDR3 comprises 12 residues. Trimming took off 3 bases at V and 5 bases at J, with 7 bases between the two ends. Per germline, CDR1 KGHSH and CDR2 LQKENI. CDR3 in DNA: TGTGCCAGCTCACCCCTTGGGGAGACCCAGTACTTC. Translating gives CASSPLGETQYF.

The chain has TRBV7-2 and TRBJ1-5; D is uncertain. The CDR3 runs to 13 residues. The V gene lost 1 base and the J gene lost 3 bases, with 4 bases spanning the gap. Per germline, CDR1 SGHTA and CDR2 FQGNSA. The CDR3 DNA sequence: TGTGCCAGCAGCTTAGACTACAATCAGCCCCAGCATTTT. It specifies CASSLDYNQPQHF.

V is TRBV10-3 and J is TRBJ2-1; 8 nucleotides agree with TRBD2. Trimming cost V 7 bases and J 0 bases; bases outside gene matches: 5. CDR1 and CDR2 from the germline V gene are ENHRY and SYGVKD. The CDR3 length is 15 residues. The CDR3 protein is CAIMASGFSYNEQFF. The CDR3, as DNA: TGTGCCATCATGGCTAGCGGGTTCTCCTACAATGAGCAGTTCTTC.

The chain has TRBV5-4 and TRBJ2-5; unclear D gene. Germline V gene sequence: CDR1 SGHNT, CDR2 YYREEE (reference sequence). The CDR3 is 14 residues long. V lost 0 bases and J 5 bases, leaving 11 bases between the germline ends. CDR3 coding DNA: TGTGCCAGCAGCTTGGGACTGGGGTGGGAGACCCAGTACTTC. Amino acid sequence: CASSLGLGWETQYF.

The rearrangement joins TRBV6-5 to TRBJ2-7; D is unclear. This CDR3 comprises 11 residues. In germline, CDR1 is MNHEY, CDR2 SVGAGI. The germline V and J ends were trimmed by 10 bases and 3 bases, with 10 bases remaining between them. CDR3 protein: CATSTNYEQYF. CDR3 sequence (DNA): TGTGCCACCTCGACCAACTACGAGCAGTACTTC.

The rearrangement links TRBV29-1 to TRBJ1-3; D ambiguous. This CDR3 region has 15 residues. V lost 4 bases, J lost 0 bases, and 13 bases lay in between. CDR1 SQVTM and CDR2 ANQGSEA come from the germline V gene. The chain's CDR3 is CSVVERVSSGNTIYF. The CDR3 bases are TGCAGCGTTGTAGAAAGAGTGAGCTCTGGAAACACCATATATTTT.

This chain uses TRBV29-1 with TRBJ2-5; 8 bases line up with TRBD1. The germline V gene has CDR1 SQVTM and CDR2 ANQGSEA. The CDR3 is made up of 14 amino acids. The trim removed 4 bases at V and 6 bases at J, leaving 10 bases unmatched. The CDR3 here is CSVVRAGGSKTQYF. The DNA of the CDR3 is TGCAGCGTTGTCCGCGCAGGGGGCTCGAAGACCCAGTACTTC.

This clone was seen a handful of times. This chain uses TRBV9 with TRBJ2-1; the match to TRBD2 covers 10 bases. This CDR3 is built from 15 residues. The V and J ends lost 5 bases and 5 bases, in that order; junction bases with no gene match: 7. Per germline, CDR1 SGDLS and CDR2 YYNGEE. Here the CDR3 DNA reads TGTGCCAGCAGTCTCACTAGCGGGATGGACAATGAGCAGTTCTTC. The encoded protein is CASSLTSGMDNEQFF.

J is TRBJ2-2 and V is TRBV28, with D maybe TRBD2 (6 bases). The CDR3 totals 15 residues. V was shortened by 7 bases and J by 4 bases, with 16 bases between the two germline ends. Germline-derived CDR1 and CDR2 are MDHEN and SYDVKM. CDR3 in amino acids: CASTGRPGGTGELFF. The CDR3 DNA follows: TGTGCCAGCACCGGACGCCCCGGGGGCACCGGGGAGCTGTTTTTT.

This rearrangement joins TRBV6-5 to TRBJ2-2; TRBD1 agrees at 7 bases. CDR1 and CDR2 (germline): MNHEY, SVGAGI. J was trimmed by 8 bases and V by 5 bases; bases with no gene match: 11. The CDR3 is 15 residues long. CDR3 DNA sequence: TGTGCCAGCAGTACAGGGGCTAGAAGACGGGGGGAGCTGTTTTTT. Protein sequence: CASSTGARRRGELFF.

V usage is TRBV4-1 and J usage is TRBJ2-7, with TRBD2 identical over 13 bases. V was clipped by 3 bases and J by 6 bases; unmatched bases: 8. Germline V gene lookup returns CDR1 MGHRA and CDR2 YSYEKL. This CDR3 is built from 16 residues. The CDR3 here is CASSQGRTSGRGEQYF. Written as DNA, the CDR3 is TGCGCCAGCAGCCAGGGCCGGACTAGCGGGAGAGGCGAGCAGTACTTC.